These T cell receptor beta chains were read from a single sample in a study of Tregs in tolerant kidney transplant recipients. Using immunoSEQ multiplex PCR, the repertoire was profiled, and TCRdb retains in-frame clones only, with some absent. The sample holds fewer than 2,000 clones, about 70% seen once. These receptors lack a known antigen. The source material was CD8+ T cells from blood cultured with allogeneic cells. The receptors originated from a human donor in good health. Both conserved end residues are part of each CDR3. Each record gives: J gene, clone size, D gene, V gene, CDR3 DNA, CDR3 protein. A D gene is named only where the DNA matches it firmly. A row's size may be missing; if present it is once, few, many or a size class.

TRBJ1-3 . . TRBV7-6 TGTGCCAGCAGCTTAGAACAGGGCGGATTTGGAAACACCATATATTTT CASSLEQGGFGNTIYF
TRBJ2-5 . TRBD1 TRBV5-1 TGCGCCAGCAGCTTCAGGGGGCCAATGTCTAAAGAGACCCAGTACTTC CASSFRGPMSKETQYF
TRBJ2-7 . . TRBV5-1 TGCGCCAGCAGGGACCCGGGGCAAGCCTACGAGCAGTACTTC CASRDPGQAYEQYF
TRBJ1-2 . . TRBV30 TGTGCCTGGACCCAAACCGGGGGGGTTTTGGATGGCTACACCTTC CAWTQTGGVLDGYTF
TRBJ1-5 few . TRBV6-1 TGTGCCAGCAGTGATTTGGTGGACGAAAGAAATCAGCCCCAGCATTTT CASSDLVDERNQPQHF
TRBJ2-3 . TRBD1 TRBV25-1 TGTGCCAGCAGCAGGACAGGGTGGACTACTAGCACAGATACGCAGTATTTT CASSRTGWTTSTDTQYF
TRBJ2-7 few TRBD2 TRBV5-1 TGCGCCAGCAGCTTGGGTCTAGCGGTCTACGAGCAGTACTTC CASSLGLAVYEQYF
TRBJ2-3 . . TRBV15 TGTGCCACGGGGGCGGGTCATACGCAGTATTTT CATGAGHTQYF
TRBJ2-1 . TRBD2 TRBV5-1 TGCGCCAGCAGCTTGGGGACTAGCGGGGGTGATGAGCAGTTCTTC CASSLGTSGGDEQFF
TRBJ2-7 . . TRBV6-6 TGTGCCAGCAGTTATGAGGGGTGGGAGCAGTACTTC CASSYEGWEQYF
TRBJ1-1 . . TRBV7-9 TGTGCCAGCAGCTCCTATTTTGCTTTCTTT CASSSYFAFF
TRBJ2-2 . TRBD2 TRBV6-5 TGTGCCAGCAGTTACTCGACTAGCGGGAAGGTGGAGCTGTTTTTT CASSYSTSGKVELFF